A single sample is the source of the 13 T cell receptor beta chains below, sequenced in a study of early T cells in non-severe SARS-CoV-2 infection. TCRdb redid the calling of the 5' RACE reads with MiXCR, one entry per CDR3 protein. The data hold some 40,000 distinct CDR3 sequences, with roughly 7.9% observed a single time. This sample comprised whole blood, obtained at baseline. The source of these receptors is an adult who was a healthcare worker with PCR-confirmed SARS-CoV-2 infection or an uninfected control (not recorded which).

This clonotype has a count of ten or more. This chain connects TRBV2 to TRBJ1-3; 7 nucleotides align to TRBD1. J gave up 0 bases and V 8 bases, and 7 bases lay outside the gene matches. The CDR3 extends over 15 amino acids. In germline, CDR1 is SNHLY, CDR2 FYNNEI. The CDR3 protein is CASCRGQHSGNTIYF. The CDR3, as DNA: TGTGCCAGCTGCAGGGGACAGCACTCTGGAAACACCATATATTTT.

The chain's CDR3 is CASRQGPDTQYF. In nucleotides, the CDR3 is TGTGCCAGCAGACAGGGCCCAGATACGCAGTATTTT. The V call is TRBV28, the J call TRBJ2-3; TRBD1 is a possible D gene (6 bases). Germline V gene lookup returns CDR1 MDHEN and CDR2 SYDVKM. Trimming stripped 6 bases from V and 4 bases from J, with 8 bases between. CDR3 length equals 12 residues.

The CDR3 sequence is CASSLVSSGEWNEQFF. In DNA form, the CDR3 reads TGTGCCAGCAGCTTAGTTTCTAGCGGGGAGTGGAATGAGCAGTTCTTC. The V gene is TRBV7-9, the J gene TRBJ2-1, with 9 bases identical to TRBD2. CDR1 is SEHNR and CDR2 is FQNEAQ in the germline V gene (reference sequence). Trimming at V came to 1 base and at J to 7 bases, leaving 8 bases not matched to a gene. The CDR3 is 16 residues long.

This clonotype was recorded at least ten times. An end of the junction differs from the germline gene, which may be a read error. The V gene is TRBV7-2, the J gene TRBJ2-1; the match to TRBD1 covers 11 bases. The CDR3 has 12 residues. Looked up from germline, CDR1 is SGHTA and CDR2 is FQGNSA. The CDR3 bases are TGTGCCAGCAGCTATATGGACAGGGGGCGCCTCTTC. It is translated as CASSYMDRGRLF.

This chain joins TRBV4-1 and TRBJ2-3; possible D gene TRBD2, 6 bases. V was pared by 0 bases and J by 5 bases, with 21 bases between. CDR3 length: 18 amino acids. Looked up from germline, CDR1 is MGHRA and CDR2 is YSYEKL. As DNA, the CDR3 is TGCGCCAGCAGCCAAGATTCGGCGCTTCAGTGGCGGGAAGATACGCAGTATTTT. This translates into CASSQDSALQWREDTQYF.

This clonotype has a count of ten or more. The CDR3 protein is CASSESRGIDYNEQFF. The CDR3 nucleotides are TGCGCCAGCAGTGAGTCGAGGGGGATCGACTACAATGAGCAGTTCTTC. V usage is TRBV10-1 and J usage is TRBJ2-1, with D tentatively TRBD1 (6 bases). The CDR3 spans 16 residues. Deletions cut 0 bases from V and 3 bases from J, with 12 bases between. Germline CDR1 and CDR2: WNHNN and SYGVQD (reference sequence).

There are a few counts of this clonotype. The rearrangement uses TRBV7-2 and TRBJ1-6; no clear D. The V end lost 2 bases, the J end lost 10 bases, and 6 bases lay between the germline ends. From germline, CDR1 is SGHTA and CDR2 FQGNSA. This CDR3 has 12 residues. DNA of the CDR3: TGTGCCAGCAGCTTAAAAGGGTCACCCCTCCACTTT. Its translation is CASSLKGSPLHF. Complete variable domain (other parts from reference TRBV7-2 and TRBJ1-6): GAGVSQSPSNKVTEKGKDVELRCDPISGHTALYWYRQSLGQGLEFLIYFQGNSAPDKSGLPSDRFSAERTGGSVSTLTIQRTQQEDSAVYLCASSLKGSPLHFGNGTRLTVT.

CDR3 in amino acids: CSALNYEQYF. CDR3 coding DNA: TGCAGTGCTTTGAACTACGAGCAGTACTTC. The chain employs TRBV20-1 and TRBJ2-7; D gene ambiguous. The CDR3 sequence is 10 residues long. Germline V gene lookup returns CDR1 DFQATT and CDR2 SNEGSKA (reference sequence). Trimming took 5 bases from V and 3 from J, leaving 5 bases between them.

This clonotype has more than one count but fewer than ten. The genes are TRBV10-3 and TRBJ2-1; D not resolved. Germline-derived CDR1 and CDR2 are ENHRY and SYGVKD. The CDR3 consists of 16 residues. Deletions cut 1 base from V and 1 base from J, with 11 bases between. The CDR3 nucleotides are TGTGCCATCAGTGAGTACTCAGGAAGATCCTACAATGAGCAGTTCTTC. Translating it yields CAISEYSGRSYNEQFF.

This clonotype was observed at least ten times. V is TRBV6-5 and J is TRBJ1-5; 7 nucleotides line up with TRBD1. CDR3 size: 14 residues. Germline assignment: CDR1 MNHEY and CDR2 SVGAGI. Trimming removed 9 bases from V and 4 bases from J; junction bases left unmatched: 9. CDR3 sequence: CASNPGQSNQPQHF. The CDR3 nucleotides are TGTGCCAGTAACCCGGGACAGTCGAATCAGCCCCAGCATTTT.

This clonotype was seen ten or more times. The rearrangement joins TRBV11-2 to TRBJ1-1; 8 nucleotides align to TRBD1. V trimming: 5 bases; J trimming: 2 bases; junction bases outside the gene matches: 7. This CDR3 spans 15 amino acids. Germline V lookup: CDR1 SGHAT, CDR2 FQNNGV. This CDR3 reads CASSPRTGLNTEAFF. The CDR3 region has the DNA TGTGCCAGCAGCCCACGGACAGGGCTAAACACTGAAGCTTTCTTT.

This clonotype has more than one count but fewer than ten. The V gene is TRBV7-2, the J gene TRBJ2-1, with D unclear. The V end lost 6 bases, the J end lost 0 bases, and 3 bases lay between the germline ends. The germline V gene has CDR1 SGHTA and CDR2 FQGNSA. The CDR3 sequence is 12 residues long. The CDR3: CASRSSYNEQFF. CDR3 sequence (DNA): TGTGCCAGCAGGAGCTCCTACAATGAGCAGTTCTTC. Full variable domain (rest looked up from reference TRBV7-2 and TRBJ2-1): GAGVSQSPSNKVTEKGKDVELRCDPISGHTALYWYRQSLGQGLEFLIYFQGNSAPDKSGLPSDRFSAERTGGSVSTLTIQRTQQEDSAVYLCASRSSYNEQFFGPGTRLTVL.

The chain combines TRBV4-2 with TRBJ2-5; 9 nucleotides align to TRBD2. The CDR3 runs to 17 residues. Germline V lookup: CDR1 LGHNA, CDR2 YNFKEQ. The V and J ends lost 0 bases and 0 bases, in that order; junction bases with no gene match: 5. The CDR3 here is CASSQDASGGYQETQYF. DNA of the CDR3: TGTGCCAGCAGCCAAGATGCGAGCGGGGGGTACCAAGAGACCCAGTACTTC.